This T cell receptor beta chain was profiled in a study of T cell responses to AZD1222 COVID-19 vaccine. Study-level points and caveats: There were mostly white British donors and more females than males, and clonal diversity was possibly underestimated.

Both about-4-week and about-12-week second-dose recipients were combined. Points on this clone: What it binds is unknown.

CDR3 length: 10 residues. Trimming took 4 bases from V and 6 from J, leaving 4 bases between them. The V gene's germline CDR1 is SQVTM and CDR2 ANQGSEA. The table came from immunoSEQ multiplex PCR; TCRdb's copy has only in-frame clones and leaves some out. The sample consists of approximately 72,000 clones, about 88% of them appearing once. The receptor comes from an adult who received the AZD1222 COVID-19 vaccine. The rearrangement links TRBV29-1 to TRBJ2-1, with D hard to call. The sample here was peripheral blood, taken 28 days after the second AZD1222 dose. CDR3 sequence reads: CSVGGNEQFF. CDR3 bases: TGCAGCGTTGGGGGCAATGAGCAGTTCTTC.